This record looks at one TCR beta chain sequence and its context. Its antigen is still unknown. The V gene's germline CDR1 is MGHDK and CDR2 SYGVNS. V dropped 4 bases and J dropped 5; count of bases not matched to a gene: 5. The CDR3 contains 14 residues. Both 60 Vbeta primers and 13 Jbeta primers went into the PCR. The data were produced by immunoSEQ multiplex PCR, yet TCRdb's version contains in-frame clones alone and is incomplete. The table includes about 130,000 clones, around 70% detected once. This sample was taken from a study of cytomegalovirus exposure and HLA in healthy donors. Study details: For the approximately 400 genotyped donors, roughly 80% fell within the Caucasian-associated ancestry cluster.

Study-wide findings and caveats: Looking again later, the authors saw that most CMV-associated TCR beta chains seemed HLA-restricted. Across donors, sequencing depth was assumed by presence/absence analyses to be roughly uniform. For TCR beta chains, V- and J-gene trimming was later linked to a missense DCLRE1C variant.

Sequencing was done on a sample of PBMCs. This clonotype originated in a man younger than 40 in good health and CMV-seronegative. The V and J genes are TRBV25-1 and TRBJ2-7; 10 positions agree with TRBD2. The chain's CDR3 is CASSVTSGLNEQYF. CDR3 nucleotide sequence: TGTGCCAGCAGTGTGACTAGCGGGTTAAACGAGCAGTACTTC.